The 8 T cell receptor beta chains in this list originate from one sample, sequenced in a study of response to subunit inactivated influenza vaccine. TCRdb recomputed calls from the RT-PCR reads with MiXCR, one row per CDR3 protein. The profile covers around 200,000 distinct CDR3 sequences, with less than 15% appearing a single time and about 29% taken by the ten largest. The same data also contributed to another study, on T cells expressing NK-cell markers. That report adds: Researchers built TCR beta cDNA using 5'RACE template switching with UMIs.

The specimen comprised CD8+ T cells sorted from PBMCs, sampled 12 days after vaccination. Receptors originate from a man aged 50 to 60 who received an inactivated influenza vaccine.

This clonotype was detected many times. The chain recombines TRBV20-1 with TRBJ2-3; no clear D gene. This CDR3 contains 15 residues. V lost 4 bases to trimming and J lost 2 bases, with 16 bases between them. Germline-derived CDR1 and CDR2 are DFQATT and SNEGSKA (reference sequence). CDR3 region: CSAIYPATNTDTQYF. Here the CDR3 DNA reads TGCAGTGCTATTTATCCAGCGACCAACACAGATACGCAGTATTTT.

The gene calls are TRBV29-1 and TRBJ2-1; possible D gene TRBD2, 8 bases. V gave up 7 bases and J gave up 4 bases, with 20 bases separating them. The CDR3 has 15 amino acids. Per germline, CDR1 SQVTM and CDR2 ANQGSEA. This chain's CDR3 is CSAEGRGGQYNEQFF. The DNA for the CDR3 is TGCAGCGCCGAGGGCCGGGGGGGACAGTACAATGAGCAGTTCTTC.

This chain connects TRBV6-2 or TRBV6-3 to TRBJ1-1, with a tentative D call TRBD1 (5 bases). The V and J ends lost 9 bases and 4 bases respectively, with 18 bases between them. Germline V gene sequence: CDR1 MNHEY, CDR2 SVGEGT. The CDR3 length is 14 residues. This CDR3 is CARSRDPETTEAFF. CDR3 nucleotide sequence: TGTGCCAGGTCTAGGGACCCGGAGACCACTGAAGCTTTCTTT.

In its sample, this clonotype was seen once. The junction shows a germline mismatch at one end, possibly a read error. V usage is TRBV7-9 and J usage is TRBJ2-2; D not resolved. Germline values: CDR1 SEHNR, CDR2 FQNEAQ (reference sequence). The CDR3 consists of 15 residues. The chain's CDR3 is CTSTPSKRNTGELFF. CDR3 DNA sequence: TGTACCAGCACCCCCTCGAAGCGAAACACCGGGGAGCTGTTTTTT.

This chain connects TRBV9 to TRBJ2-2; a possible D gene is TRBD2 (6 bases). Trimming pared 4 bases from V and 3 bases from J, leaving 28 bases between. Germline assignment: CDR1 SGDLS and CDR2 YYNGEE. The CDR3 loop spans 20 amino acids. CDR3 region: CASSLAGGDRMELDTGELFF. The CDR3 DNA sequence: TGTGCCAGCAGCCTTGCGGGCGGGGATAGGATGGAGTTGGACACCGGGGAGCTGTTTTTT.

This clonotype was seen repeatedly, ten times or more. The chain is built from TRBV5-1 and TRBJ2-7, with D perhaps matching TRBD2 (5 bases). V lost 0 bases to trimming and J lost 3 bases, with 10 bases between them. The CDR3 sequence is 14 residues long. Germline lookup yields CDR1 SGHRS and CDR2 YFSETQ. The chain's CDR3 is CASSLAPGFYEQYF. In DNA, the CDR3 is TGCGCCAGCAGCTTGGCCCCGGGATTCTACGAGCAGTACTTC. The variable domain in full, with the rest retrieved from reference TRBV5-1 and TRBJ2-7, is KAGVTQTPRYLIKTRGQQVTLSCSPISGHRSVSWYQQTPGQGLQFLFEYFSETQRNKGNFPGRFSGRQFSNSRSEMNVSTLELGDSALYLCASSLAPGFYEQYFGPGTRLTVT.

J is TRBJ2-7 and V is TRBV20-1, with 8 bases identical to TRBD2. CDR3 length: 14 amino acids. Germline CDR1 and CDR2: DFQATT and SNEGSKA (reference sequence). The junction had 6 bases not matched to a gene; V was cut back by 1 base and J by 4 bases. The CDR3 spells CSARASGSMYEQYF. CDR3 in DNA: TGCAGTGCTAGAGCAAGCGGGAGTATGTACGAGCAGTACTTC.

This clonotype was seen ten or more times. The chain uses TRBV4-1 and TRBJ2-1, with TRBD2 as a possible D gene (5 bases). The germline CDR1 and CDR2 sequences are MGHRA and YSYEKL. The CDR3 has 14 residues. V lost 3 bases and J 4 bases, leaving 10 bases between the germline ends. The CDR3 bases are TGCGCCAGCAGCCAGCGGGTGGAATACAATGAGCAGTTCTTC. The encoded protein is CASSQRVEYNEQFF.